Listed below are T cell receptor beta chains from one sample, sequenced in a study of T cells in Graves' hyperthyroidism and ophthalmopathy. TCRdb passed the multiplex PCR reads through MiXCR, listing each CDR3 protein once. The profile shows fewer than 900,000 distinct CDR3 sequences, about 19% of them singletons. Source material: blood. The receptors derive from a woman aged 45-65 years with Graves' hyperthyroidism that later progressed to Graves' ophthalmopathy. CDR3s include the opening cysteine and the closing phenylalanine or tryptophan. Fields, in order: clone size, J gene, D gene, V gene, CDR3 DNA, CDR3 protein. D genes are given only for firm matches. Clone sizes are given selectively: once, few, many, or a class where the clone is expanded.

few | TRBJ1-2 | - | TRBV29-1 | TGCAGCGTTGTTACGGTCTGGGGGCGCGTCTATGGCTACACCTTC | CSVVTVWGRVYGYTF
- | TRBJ2-5 | TRBD1 | TRBV12-3/TRBV12-4 | TGTGCCAGCAGACAGGCCCTCGGGGCAGGGGGCGTCCCTCAGACCCAGTACTTC | CASRQALGAGGVPQTQYF
- | TRBJ2-7 | - | TRBV27 | TGTGCCAGCAGTTTTAGGGCAGGGGATTTCTCCTACGAGCAGTACTTC | CASSFRAGDFSYEQYF
many | TRBJ2-5 | - | TRBV9 | TGTGCCAGCAGTATAGGGCGGCAAGAGACCCAGTACTTC | CASSIGRQETQYF
- | TRBJ2-7 | - | TRBV10-3 | TGTGCCACCACCGTAGATCAGGGATTGGGCTACGAGCAGTACTTC | CATTVDQGLGYEQYF
few | TRBJ2-7 | TRBD2 | TRBV3-1 | TGTGCCAGCAGCCCCGGAGTGGGAGGGAACTACGAGCAGTACTTC | CASSPGVGGNYEQYF
many | TRBJ1-4 | - | TRBV18 | TGTGCCAGCTCACTTACAGGGATTGAAAAACTGTTTTTT | CASSLTGIEKLFF
- | TRBJ1-3 | - | TRBV11-2 | TGTGCCAGCAGCTCTCAACCCATTAGGACCTCCTCTGGAAACACCATATATTTT | CASSSQPIRTSSGNTIYF
many | TRBJ2-3 | - | TRBV5-1 | TGCGCCAGCAGCTTGGCCTCAAGGTCCACAGATACGCAGTATTTT | CASSLASRSTDTQYF
few | TRBJ1-3 | - | TRBV6-1 | TGTGCCAGCAACCCTCACCCATTTACAGGGCAATGGGGAAACACCATATATTTT | CASNPHPFTGQWGNTIYF
many | TRBJ1-1 | - | TRBV3-1 | TGTGCCAGCAGTGCGAACAAGAACACTGAAGCTTTCTTT | CASSANKNTEAFF
- | TRBJ1-4 | - | TRBV12-3/TRBV12-4 | TGTGCCAGCAGTTCCCTTCGGGACTTCCTTAATGAAAAACTGTTTTTT | CASSSLRDFLNEKLFF
- | TRBJ1-2 | - | TRBV10-3 | TGTGCCATCAGTGAGCCGCCTGGGACCCATGGCTACACCTTC | CAISEPPGTHGYTF
- | TRBJ2-1 | TRBD1 | TRBV2 | TGTGCCAGCGCTGACCTCGGGACAGGAAAATACAATGAGCAGTTCTTC | CASADLGTGKYNEQFF
- | TRBJ1-3 | - | TRBV4-1 | TGCGCCAGCAGCCAATTGGGGTTGGCTGGAAACACCATATATTTT | CASSQLGLAGNTIYF
few | TRBJ2-4 | TRBD1 | TRBV2 | TGTGCCAGTCAGGGGGCTGACATTCAGTACTTC | CASQGADIQYF
- | TRBJ2-1 | - | TRBV29-1 | TGCAGCGAGGAACGGCTATACAATGAGCAGTTCTTC | CSEERLYNEQFF
many | TRBJ2-1 | TRBD2 | TRBV20-1 | TGCAGTGCAACACGGACTAGCGGGGTCCATGAGCAGTTCTTC | CSATRTSGVHEQFF
many | TRBJ2-3 | - | TRBV11-2 | TGTGCCAGCAGCTTAGAGGGGCCCGGGCTGAGTTACACAGATACGCAGTATTTT | CASSLEGPGLSYTDTQYF
few | TRBJ2-3 | - | TRBV9 | TGTGCCAGCGGGGGCGGGAGTGGAGATACGCAGTATTTT | CASGGGSGDTQYF
many | TRBJ1-5 | TRBD1 | TRBV12-3/TRBV12-4 | TGTGCCAGCAGCGAAAGGGACAGGGGTGGTAATCAGCCCCAGCATTTT | CASSERDRGGNQPQHF
few | TRBJ2-3 | TRBD1 | TRBV30 | TGTGCCTGGGAGACAGGGGGCGGAGATACGCAGTATTTT | CAWETGGGDTQYF
once | TRBJ2-1 | TRBD1 | TRBV7-9 | TGTGCCAGCAGCTTAGTCCTTGGACAGGGAAATGAGCAGTTCTTC | CASSLVLGQGNEQFF
few | TRBJ1-4 | TRBD1 | TRBV20-1 | TGCAGTGCCACTGGGACAGTTGAAAAACTGTTTTTT | CSATGTVEKLFF
few | TRBJ2-1 | TRBD2 | TRBV5-1 | TGCGCCAGCAGCCCACGATTGGGTGGGCTAGCGGTCAACAATGAGCAGTTCTTC | CASSPRLGGLAVNNEQFF
- | TRBJ1-1 | - | TRBV4-1 | TGCGCCAGCAGCCAAGGGGTGGGCGCCAGTCGAATGGGCACTGAAGCTTTCTTT | CASSQGVGASRMGTEAFF